What follows is one T cell receptor (beta chain) and its context. The Seattle site enrolled patients during active infection and followed them longitudinally. Only in-frame clones appear in the TCRdb table, and some are missing; sequencing was by immunoSEQ multiplex PCR. The sample lists 150,000 or so clones; over 75% were seen once. This CDR3 has 15 residues. Germline lookup yields CDR1 MNHEY and CDR2 SVGAGI. V lost 0 bases and J lost 11; bases outside the gene matches: 9. The sample belongs to a study of blood T cell repertoires in COVID-19. On the study more broadly: Sample material is recorded as cDNA or gDNA derived from T cells, B-cell-depleted T cells, or PBMCs.

Sequencing was carried out using peripheral blood. The rearrangement joins TRBV6-5 to TRBJ2-1, with TRBD2 matching over 8 bases. The source is a man in his 60s with COVID-19, enrolled during active disease. The CDR3 nucleotides are TGTGCCAGCAGTTACTCGATGGCTAGCGGGCAGCAGCAGTTCTTC. It specifies CASSYSMASGQQQFF.